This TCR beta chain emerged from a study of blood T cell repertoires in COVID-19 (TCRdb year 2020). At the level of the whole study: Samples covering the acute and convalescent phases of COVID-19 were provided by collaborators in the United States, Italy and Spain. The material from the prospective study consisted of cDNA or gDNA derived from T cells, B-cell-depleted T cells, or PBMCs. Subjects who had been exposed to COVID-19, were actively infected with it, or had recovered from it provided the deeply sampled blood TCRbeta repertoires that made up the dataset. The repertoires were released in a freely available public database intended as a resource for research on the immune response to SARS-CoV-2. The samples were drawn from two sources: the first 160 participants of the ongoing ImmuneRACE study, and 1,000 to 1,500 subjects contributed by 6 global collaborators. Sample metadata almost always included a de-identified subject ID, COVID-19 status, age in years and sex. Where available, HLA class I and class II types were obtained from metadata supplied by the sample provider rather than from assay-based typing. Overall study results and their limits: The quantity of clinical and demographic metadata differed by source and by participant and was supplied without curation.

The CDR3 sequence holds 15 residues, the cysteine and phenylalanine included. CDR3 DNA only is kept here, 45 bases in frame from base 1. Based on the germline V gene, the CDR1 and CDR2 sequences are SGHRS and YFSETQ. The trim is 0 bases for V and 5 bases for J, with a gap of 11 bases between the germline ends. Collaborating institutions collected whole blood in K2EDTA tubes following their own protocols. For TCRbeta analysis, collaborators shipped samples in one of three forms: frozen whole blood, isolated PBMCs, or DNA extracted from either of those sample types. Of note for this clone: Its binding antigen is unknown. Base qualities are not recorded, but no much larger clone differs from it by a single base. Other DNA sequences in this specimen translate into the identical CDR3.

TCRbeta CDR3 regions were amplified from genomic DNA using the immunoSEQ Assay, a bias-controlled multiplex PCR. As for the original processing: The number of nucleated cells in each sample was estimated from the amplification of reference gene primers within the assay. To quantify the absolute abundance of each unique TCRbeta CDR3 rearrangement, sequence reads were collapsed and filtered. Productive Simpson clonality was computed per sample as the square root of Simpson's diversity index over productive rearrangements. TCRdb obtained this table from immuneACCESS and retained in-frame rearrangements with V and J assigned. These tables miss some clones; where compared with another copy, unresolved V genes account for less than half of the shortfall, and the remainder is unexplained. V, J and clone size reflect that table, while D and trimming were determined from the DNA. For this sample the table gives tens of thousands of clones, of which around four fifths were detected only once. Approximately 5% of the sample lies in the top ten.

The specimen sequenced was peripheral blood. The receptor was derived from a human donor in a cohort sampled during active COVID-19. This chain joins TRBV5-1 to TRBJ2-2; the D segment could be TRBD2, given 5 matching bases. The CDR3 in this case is CASSLEGRGTGELFF. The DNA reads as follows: TGCGCCAGCAGCTTGGAGGGCCGGGGAACCGGGGAGCTGTTTTTT.